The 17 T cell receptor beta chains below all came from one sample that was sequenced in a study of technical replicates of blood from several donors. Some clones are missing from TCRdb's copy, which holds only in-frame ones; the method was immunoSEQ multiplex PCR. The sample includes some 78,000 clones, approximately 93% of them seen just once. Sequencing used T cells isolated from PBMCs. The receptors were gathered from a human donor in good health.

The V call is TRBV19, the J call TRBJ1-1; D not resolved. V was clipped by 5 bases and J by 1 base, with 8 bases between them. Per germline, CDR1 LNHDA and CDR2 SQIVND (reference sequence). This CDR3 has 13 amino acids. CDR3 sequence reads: CASSLTANTEAFF. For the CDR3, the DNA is TGTGCCAGTAGTTTAACAGCGAACACTGAAGCTTTCTTT. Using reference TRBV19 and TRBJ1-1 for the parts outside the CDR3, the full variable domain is DGGITQSPKYLFRKEGQNVTLSCEQNLNHDAMYWYRQDPGQGLRLIYYSQIVNDFQKGDIAEGYSVSREKKESFPLTVTSAQKNPTAFYLCASSLTANTEAFFGQGTRLTVV.

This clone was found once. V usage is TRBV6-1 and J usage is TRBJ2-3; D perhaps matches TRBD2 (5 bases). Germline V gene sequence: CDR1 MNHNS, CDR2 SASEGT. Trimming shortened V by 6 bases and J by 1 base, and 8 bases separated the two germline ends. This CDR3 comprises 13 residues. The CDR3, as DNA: TGTGCCAGCAGGAGGGTCGGCACAGATACGCAGTATTTT. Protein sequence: CASRRVGTDTQYF.

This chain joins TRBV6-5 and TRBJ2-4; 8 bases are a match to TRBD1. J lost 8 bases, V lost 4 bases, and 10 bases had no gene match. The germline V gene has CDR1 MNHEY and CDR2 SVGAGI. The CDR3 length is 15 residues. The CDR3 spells CASSSIDRGWDIQYF. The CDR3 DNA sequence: TGTGCCAGCAGTTCCATAGACAGGGGTTGGGACATTCAGTACTTC.

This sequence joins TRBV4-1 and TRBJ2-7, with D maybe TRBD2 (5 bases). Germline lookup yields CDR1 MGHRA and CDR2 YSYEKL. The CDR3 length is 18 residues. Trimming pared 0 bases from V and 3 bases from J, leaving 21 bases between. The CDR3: CASSQEGLTGVGGYEQYF. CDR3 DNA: TGCGCCAGCAGCCAAGAAGGCCTTACTGGAGTCGGAGGCTACGAGCAGTACTTC.

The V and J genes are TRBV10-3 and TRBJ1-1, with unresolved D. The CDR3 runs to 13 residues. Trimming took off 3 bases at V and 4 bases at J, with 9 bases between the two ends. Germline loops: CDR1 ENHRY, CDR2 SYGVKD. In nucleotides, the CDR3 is TGTGCCATCAGTGAACCCGGGTTCACTGAAGCTTTCTTT. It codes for CAISEPGFTEAFF.

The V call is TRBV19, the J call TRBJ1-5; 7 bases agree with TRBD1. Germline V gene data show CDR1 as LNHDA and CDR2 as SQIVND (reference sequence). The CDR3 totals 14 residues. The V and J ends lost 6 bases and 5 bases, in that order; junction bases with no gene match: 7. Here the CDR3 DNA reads TGTGCCAGTAGCACAGGGGAAGGTCATCAGCCCCAGCATTTT. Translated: CASSTGEGHQPQHF.

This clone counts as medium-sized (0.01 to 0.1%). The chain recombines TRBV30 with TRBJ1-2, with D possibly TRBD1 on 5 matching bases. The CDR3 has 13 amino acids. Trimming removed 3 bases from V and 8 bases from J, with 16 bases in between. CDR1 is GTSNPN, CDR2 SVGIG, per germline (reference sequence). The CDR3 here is CAWSPGGGKGYTF. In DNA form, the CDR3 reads TGTGCCTGGAGCCCCGGGGGGGGTAAGGGCTACACCTTC.

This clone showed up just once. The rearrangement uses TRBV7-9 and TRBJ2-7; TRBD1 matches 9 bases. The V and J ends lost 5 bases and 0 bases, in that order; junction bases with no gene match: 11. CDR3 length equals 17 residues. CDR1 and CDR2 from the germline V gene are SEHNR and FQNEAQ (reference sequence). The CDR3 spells CASSQSLPGQGSYEQYF. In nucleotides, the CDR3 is TGTGCCAGCAGCCAAAGTTTGCCGGGACAGGGCTCCTACGAGCAGTACTTC.

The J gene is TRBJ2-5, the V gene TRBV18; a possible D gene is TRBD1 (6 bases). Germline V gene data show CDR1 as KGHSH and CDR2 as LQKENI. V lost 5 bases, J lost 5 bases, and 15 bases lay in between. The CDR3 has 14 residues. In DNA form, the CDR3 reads TGTGCCAGCTCATGGGACACCAAAAGGGAGACCCAGTACTTC. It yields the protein CASSWDTKRETQYF.

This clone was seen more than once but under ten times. In DNA, the CDR3 is TGTGCCAGCAGCATCCAGGATCAGCCCCAGCATTTT. This encodes CASSIQDQPQHF. The chain employs TRBV5-5 and TRBJ1-5; unclear D gene. The CDR3 consists of 12 residues. The V gene lost 4 bases and the J gene lost 5 bases, with 7 bases spanning the gap. Per the germline V gene, CDR1 is SGHKS and CDR2 is YYEKEE (reference sequence).

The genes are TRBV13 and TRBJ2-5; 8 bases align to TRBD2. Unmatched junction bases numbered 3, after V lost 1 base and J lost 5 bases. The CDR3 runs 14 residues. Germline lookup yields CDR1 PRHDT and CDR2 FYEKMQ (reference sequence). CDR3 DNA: TGTGCCAGCAGCTTAGCGGGAGGGATGGAGACCCAGTACTTC. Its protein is CASSLAGGMETQYF.

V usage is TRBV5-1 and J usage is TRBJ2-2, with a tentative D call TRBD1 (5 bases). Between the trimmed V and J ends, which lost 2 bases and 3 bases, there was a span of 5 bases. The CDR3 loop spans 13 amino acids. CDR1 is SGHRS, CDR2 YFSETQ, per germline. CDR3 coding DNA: TGCGCCAGCAGCTTACAGGACACCGGGGAGCTGTTTTTT. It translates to CASSLQDTGELFF.

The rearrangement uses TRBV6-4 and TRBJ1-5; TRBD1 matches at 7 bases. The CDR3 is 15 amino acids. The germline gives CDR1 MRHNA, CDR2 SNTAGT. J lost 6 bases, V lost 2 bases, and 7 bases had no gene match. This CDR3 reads CASSDEAGGSQPQHF. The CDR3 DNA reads TGTGCCAGCAGTGACGAAGCAGGGGGGAGTCAGCCCCAGCATTTT.

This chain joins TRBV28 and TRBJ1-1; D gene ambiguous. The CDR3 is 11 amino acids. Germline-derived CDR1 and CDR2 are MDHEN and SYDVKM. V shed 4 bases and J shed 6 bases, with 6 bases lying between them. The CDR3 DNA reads TGTGCCAGCAGTTCACTGGCTGAAGCTTTCTTT. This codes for CASSSLAEAFF.

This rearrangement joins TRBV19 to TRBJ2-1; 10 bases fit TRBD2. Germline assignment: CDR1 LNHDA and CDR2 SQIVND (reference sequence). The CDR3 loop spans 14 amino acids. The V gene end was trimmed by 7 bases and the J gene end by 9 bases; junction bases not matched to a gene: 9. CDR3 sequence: CASTEASGSGEQFF. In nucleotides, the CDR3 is TGTGCCAGTACCGAGGCTAGCGGGAGTGGTGAGCAGTTCTTC.

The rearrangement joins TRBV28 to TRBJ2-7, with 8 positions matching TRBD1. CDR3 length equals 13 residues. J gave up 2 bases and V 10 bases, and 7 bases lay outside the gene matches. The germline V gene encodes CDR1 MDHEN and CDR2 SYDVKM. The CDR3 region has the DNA TGTGCCACCTCGACAGGGGTGCCCTACGAGCAGTACTTC. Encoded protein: CATSTGVPYEQYF.

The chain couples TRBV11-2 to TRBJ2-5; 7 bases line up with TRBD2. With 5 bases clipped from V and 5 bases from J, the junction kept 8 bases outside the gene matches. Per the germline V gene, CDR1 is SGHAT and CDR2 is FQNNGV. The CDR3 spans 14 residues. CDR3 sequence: CASSPLTSSETQYF. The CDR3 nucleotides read TGTGCCAGCAGCCCCTTGACTAGCTCGGAGACCCAGTACTTC.